This T cell receptor beta chain appears in the sequencing data of a study of T cells in localized non-small cell lung cancer. Study-wide results and limits: Greater T cell density in blood accompanied longer overall survival. The study detected a median approximately 57 of the top 100 tumor clones in adjacent lung. Compared with tumor, uninvolved adjacent lung displayed greater T cell clonality, ranking highest overall. Without multi-region sequencing, intratumor heterogeneity could not be excluded.

Deletions cut 1 base from V and 0 bases from J, with 9 bases between. The CDR3 is made up of 15 amino acids. Germline loops: CDR1 SGHRS, CDR2 YFSETQ. On this clone: Its antigen is unidentified.

Generated by immunoSEQ multiplex PCR, the TCRdb table keeps only in-frame clones and is missing some. The profile covers 35,000 to 50,000 clones, with roughly nine tenths appearing a single time and more than 9% taken by the ten largest. The sequence was collected from a woman aged 35 to 70 with stage II lung adenocarcinoma. This specimen was PBMCs, taken before any cancer treatment. The V call is TRBV5-1, the J call TRBJ2-3; a weak D match, TRBD2 (5 bases). The CDR3: CASSLNSGSTDTQYF. The CDR3 coding sequence is TGCGCCAGCAGCTTGAATTCGGGAAGCACAGATACGCAGTATTTT.